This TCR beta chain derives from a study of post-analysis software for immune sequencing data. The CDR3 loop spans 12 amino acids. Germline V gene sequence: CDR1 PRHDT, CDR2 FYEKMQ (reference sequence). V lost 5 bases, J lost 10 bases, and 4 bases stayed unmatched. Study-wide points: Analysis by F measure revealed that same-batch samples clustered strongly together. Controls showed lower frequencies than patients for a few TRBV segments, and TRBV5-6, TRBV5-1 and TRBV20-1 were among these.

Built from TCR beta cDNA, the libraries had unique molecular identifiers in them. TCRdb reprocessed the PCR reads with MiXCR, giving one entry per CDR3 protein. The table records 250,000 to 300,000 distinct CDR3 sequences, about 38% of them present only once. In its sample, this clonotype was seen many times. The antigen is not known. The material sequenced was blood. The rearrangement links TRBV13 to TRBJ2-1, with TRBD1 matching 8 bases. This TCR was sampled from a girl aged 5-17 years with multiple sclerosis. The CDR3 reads CASSGQGLEQFF. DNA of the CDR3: TGTGCCAGCAGCGGACAGGGCTTGGAGCAGTTCTTC.